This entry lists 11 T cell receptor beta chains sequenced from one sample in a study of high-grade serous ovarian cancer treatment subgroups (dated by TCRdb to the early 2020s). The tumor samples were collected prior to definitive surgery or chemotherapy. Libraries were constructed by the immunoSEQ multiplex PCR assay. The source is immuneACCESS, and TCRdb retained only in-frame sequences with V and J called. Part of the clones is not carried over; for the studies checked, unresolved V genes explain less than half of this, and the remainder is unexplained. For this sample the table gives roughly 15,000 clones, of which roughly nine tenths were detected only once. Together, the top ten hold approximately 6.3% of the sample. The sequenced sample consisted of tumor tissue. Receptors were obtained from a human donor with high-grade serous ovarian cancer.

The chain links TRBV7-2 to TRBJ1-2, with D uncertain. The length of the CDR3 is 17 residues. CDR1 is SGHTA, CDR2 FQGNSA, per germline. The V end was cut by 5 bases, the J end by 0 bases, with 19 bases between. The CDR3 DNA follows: TGTGCCAGCAGCCTCCGGTCAGGCCTGGATACTAACTATGGCTACACCTTC. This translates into CASSLRSGLDTNYGYTF.

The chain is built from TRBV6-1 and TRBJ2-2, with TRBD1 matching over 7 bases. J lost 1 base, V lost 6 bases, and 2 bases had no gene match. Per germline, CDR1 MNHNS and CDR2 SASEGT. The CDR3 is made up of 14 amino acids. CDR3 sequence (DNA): TGTGCCAGCAGAGGGGGCTGGAACACCGGGGAGCTGTTTTTT. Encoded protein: CASRGGWNTGELFF.

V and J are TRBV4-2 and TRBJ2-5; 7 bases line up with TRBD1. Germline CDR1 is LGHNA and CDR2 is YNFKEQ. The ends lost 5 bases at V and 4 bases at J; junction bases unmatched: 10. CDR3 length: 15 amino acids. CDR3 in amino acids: CASSERLGQIETQYF. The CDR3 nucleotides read TGTGCCAGCAGCGAAAGACTGGGACAGATAGAGACCCAGTACTTC.

CDR3 region: CASRTDRFNEKLFF. The CDR3, as DNA: TGTGCCAGCAGGACGGACCGATTTAATGAAAAACTGTTTTTT. The chain couples TRBV7-9 to TRBJ1-4; D call uncertain. V dropped 6 bases and J dropped 4 bases, with 12 bases sitting between them. CDR3 length: 14 amino acids. CDR1 and CDR2 (germline): SEHNR, FQNEAQ (reference sequence).

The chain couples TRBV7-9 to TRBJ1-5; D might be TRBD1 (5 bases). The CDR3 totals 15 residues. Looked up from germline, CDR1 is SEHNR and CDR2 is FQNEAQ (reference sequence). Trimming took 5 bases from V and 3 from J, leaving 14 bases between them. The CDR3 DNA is TGTGCCAGCAGCGAGGGCGGACACCCCAATCAGCCCCAGCATTTT. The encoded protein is CASSEGGHPNQPQHF.

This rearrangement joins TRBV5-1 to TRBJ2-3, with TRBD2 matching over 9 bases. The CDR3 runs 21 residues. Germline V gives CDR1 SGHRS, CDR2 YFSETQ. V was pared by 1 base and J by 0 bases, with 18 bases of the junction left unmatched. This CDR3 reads CASSLRSLESGGKASTDTQYF. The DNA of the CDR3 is TGCGCCAGCAGCTTGCGTTCCCTGGAAAGCGGGGGGAAAGCTAGCACAGATACGCAGTATTTT.

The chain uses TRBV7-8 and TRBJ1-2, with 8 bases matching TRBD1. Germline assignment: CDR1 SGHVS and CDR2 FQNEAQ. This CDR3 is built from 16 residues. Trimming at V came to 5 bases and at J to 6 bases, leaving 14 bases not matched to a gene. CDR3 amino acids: CASSPDPGTGGHGYTF. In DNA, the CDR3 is TGTGCCAGCAGCCCAGACCCCGGGACAGGCGGACATGGCTACACCTTC.

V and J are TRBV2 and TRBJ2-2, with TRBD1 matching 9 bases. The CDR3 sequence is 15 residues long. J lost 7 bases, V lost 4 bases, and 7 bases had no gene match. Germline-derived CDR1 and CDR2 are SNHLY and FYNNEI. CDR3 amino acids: CASSGRQGGVGELFF. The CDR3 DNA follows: TGTGCCAGCAGTGGACGACAGGGGGGGGTCGGGGAGCTGTTTTTT.

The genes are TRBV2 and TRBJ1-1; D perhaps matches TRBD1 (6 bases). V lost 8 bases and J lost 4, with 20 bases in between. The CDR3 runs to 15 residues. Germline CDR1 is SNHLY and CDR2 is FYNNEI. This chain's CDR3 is CASYGQGRGGTEAFF. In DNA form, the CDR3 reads TGTGCCAGCTACGGGCAGGGGCGTGGAGGCACTGAAGCTTTCTTT.

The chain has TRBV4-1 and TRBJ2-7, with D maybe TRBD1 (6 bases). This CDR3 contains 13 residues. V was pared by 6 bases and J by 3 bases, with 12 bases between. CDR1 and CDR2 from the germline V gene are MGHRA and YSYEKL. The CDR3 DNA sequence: TGCGCCAGCAGTCCCGGGACACTCTACGAGCAGTACTTC. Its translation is CASSPGTLYEQYF.

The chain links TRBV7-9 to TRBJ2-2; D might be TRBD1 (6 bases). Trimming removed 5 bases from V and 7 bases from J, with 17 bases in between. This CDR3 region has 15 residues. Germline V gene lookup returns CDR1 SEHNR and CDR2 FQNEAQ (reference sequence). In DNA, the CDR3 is TGTGCCAGCAGCGCCACCCTGGGGGCGGGCGGGGAGCTGTTTTTT. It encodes CASSATLGAGGELFF. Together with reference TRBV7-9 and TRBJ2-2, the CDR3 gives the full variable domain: DTGVSQNPRHKITKRGQNVTFRCDPISEHNRLYWYRQTLGQGPEFLTYFQNEAQLEKSRLLSDRFSAERPKGSFSTLEIQRTEQGDSAMYLCASSATLGAGGELFFGEGSRLTVL.